This is a list of T cell receptor beta chains from one sample in a study of cytomegalovirus exposure and HLA in healthy donors. Assay: immunoSEQ multiplex PCR; the TCRdb copy retains only in-frame clones and omits some. The table has roughly 63,000 clones, about 65% seen once. The sequencing sample was made of PBMCs. These receptors were collected from a man aged 45-65 years in good health and CMV-seropositive. The CDR3 runs from the conserved cysteine through the conserved F or W.

v_call	j_call	cdr3_aa
TRBV5-6	TRBJ2-5	CASSPWGTPPTETQYF
TRBV28	TRBJ2-3	CASSSYSGGSTDTQYF
TRBV6-5	TRBJ2-5	CASRRGETQYF
TRBV30	TRBJ1-4	CAYKRQGGEKLFF
TRBV14	TRBJ2-7	CASSQDTGSYEQYF
TRBV14	TRBJ2-3	CASSPGFDTQYF
TRBV10-2	TRBJ2-5	CASSVGQGAVGETQYF
TRBV6-4	TRBJ2-1	CASSEDTGSNNEQFF
TRBV7-9	TRBJ1-2	CASNLGQGIYIGYTF
TRBV19	TRBJ1-1	CASSSLQGRGEAFF
TRBV5-6	TRBJ2-1	CASSLGTTSGSRNEQFF
TRBV30	TRBJ1-4	CAWSVRENEKLFF
TRBV29-1	TRBJ1-2	CSVLRGRNYGYTF
TRBV15	TRBJ1-3	CATSRVQGAENTIYF
TRBV9	TRBJ2-1	CASSVAKGTSGGNEQFF
TRBV28	TRBJ2-3	CASSCPLNGSYTDTQYF
TRBV5-1	TRBJ1-1	CASSLLGDTEAFF
TRBV19	TRBJ1-2	CASTPGQRDYGYTF